The rows below give T cell receptor beta chains drawn from one sample of a study of T cell repertoires in cytomegalovirus infection. TCRdb reanalysed the reads using MiXCR and keeps one entry per CDR3 protein. The table has 750,000 to 900,000 distinct CDR3 sequences, approximately 32% seen once. Which antigens these TCRs recognize remains unknown. Sequenced material: cultured CD8+ T cells from PBMCs, taken from culture after CMV antigen stimulation. Receptor source: a human donor in good health (CMV status not recorded). Some clones in this sample may be carry-over from other donors' samples. Each CDR3 is given with its conserved first and last residue. Fields, in order: V gene, D gene, J gene, clone size, CDR3 protein, CDR3 DNA. D genes are given only for firm matches. Only part of the rows carry a size: once, few, many, or a class if the clone is expanded.

V: TRBV7-8
D: -
J: TRBJ1-2
size: -
CDR3: CASSFHRDTNGYTF
DNA: TGTGCCAGCAGCTTTCACCGGGACACCAATGGCTACACCTTC

V: TRBV2
D: -
J: TRBJ2-7
size: -
CDR3: CASSEDRQPDGGKQYF
DNA: TGTGCCAGCAGTGAAGATCGACAGCCCGATGGGGGCAAGCAGTACTTC

V: TRBV27
D: -
J: TRBJ1-1
size: -
CDR3: CASSPDDYLNTEAFF
DNA: TGTGCCAGCAGTCCCGACGATTACCTGAACACTGAAGCTTTCTTT

V: TRBV7-3
D: -
J: TRBJ2-3
size: many
CDR3: CASSEGNNLMDTQYF
DNA: TGTGCCAGCAGCGAAGGGAACAATCTGATGGATACGCAGTATTTT

V: TRBV29-1
D: -
J: TRBJ1-1
size: -
CDR3: CSVVERGVNTEAFF
DNA: TGCAGCGTTGTGGAAAGAGGGGTGAACACTGAAGCTTTCTTT

V: TRBV5-4
D: -
J: TRBJ2-7
size: -
CDR3: CASSLKRETSYEQYF
DNA: TGTGCCAGCAGCTTGAAAAGGGAAACATCCTACGAGCAGTACTTC

V: TRBV28
D: -
J: TRBJ1-2
size: -
CDR3: CATLPEDYGYTF
DNA: TGTGCCACCTTACCGGAGGACTATGGCTACACCTTC

V: TRBV12-5
D: -
J: TRBJ1-2
size: many
CDR3: CASGLEPPPRKADYGYTF
DNA: TGTGCTAGTGGTTTGGAACCCCCTCCGAGGAAGGCGGACTATGGCTACACCTTC

V: TRBV6-2/TRBV6-3
D: -
J: TRBJ2-2
size: -
CDR3: CASSYTTGNTGELFF
DNA: TGTGCCAGCAGTTACACTACAGGGAACACCGGGGAGCTGTTTTTT

V: TRBV6-6
D: -
J: TRBJ1-2
size: -
CDR3: CASTDWDYGYTF
DNA: TGTGCCAGCACCGATTGGGACTATGGCTACACCTTC

V: TRBV9
D: TRBD1
J: TRBJ1-2
size: few
CDR3: CASSLLDRDPNYGYTF
DNA: TGTGCCAGCAGCCTACTAGACAGGGACCCTAACTATGGCTACACCTTC

V: TRBV12-3/TRBV12-4
D: -
J: TRBJ1-1
size: few
CDR3: CASSGIHGTEAFF
DNA: TGTGCCAGCAGCGGGATTCATGGCACTGAAGCTTTCTTT

V: TRBV2
D: TRBD1
J: TRBJ1-1
size: -
CDR3: CANKIGTDNTEAFF
DNA: TGTGCCAACAAGATTGGGACAGACAACACTGAAGCTTTCTTT

V: TRBV14
D: -
J: TRBJ2-2
size: few
CDR3: CASSQDLFPGELFF
DNA: TGTGCCAGCAGCCAAGACCTCTTTCCCGGGGAGCTGTTTTTT

V: TRBV28
D: -
J: TRBJ1-5
size: -
CDR3: CASRKGPYSNQPQHF
DNA: TGTGCCAGCAGGAAAGGGCCCTATAGCAATCAGCCCCAGCATTTT

V: TRBV20-1
D: -
J: TRBJ2-5
size: -
CDR3: CSARDPTGQETQYF
DNA: TGCAGTGCTAGAGACCCGACAGGTCAGGAGACCCAGTACTTC

V: TRBV2
D: TRBD2
J: TRBJ2-1
size: few
CDR3: CASSLAGGQYEQFF
DNA: TGTGCCAGCAGTTTAGCGGGGGGGCAATATGAGCAGTTCTTC

V: TRBV6-5
D: -
J: TRBJ2-5
size: -
CDR3: CASSYYRTPVVETQYF
DNA: TGTGCCAGCAGTTACTACCGGACCCCCGTGGTAGAGACCCAGTACTTC

V: TRBV10-3
D: TRBD1
J: TRBJ2-3
size: many
CDR3: CAISQGEADTQYF
DNA: TGTGCCATCAGTCAGGGGGAAGCAGATACGCAGTATTTT

V: TRBV7-3
D: -
J: TRBJ2-1
size: few
CDR3: CASSLGVAHPYNEQFF
DNA: TGTGCCAGCAGCTTAGGAGTAGCCCACCCTTACAATGAGCAGTTCTTC

V: TRBV4-1
D: -
J: TRBJ2-1
size: -
CDR3: CASSQVNGYNEQFF
DNA: TGCGCCAGCAGCCAAGTGAACGGCTACAATGAGCAGTTCTTC

V: TRBV20-1
D: -
J: TRBJ2-3
size: -
CDR3: CSARSSGENTDTQYF
DNA: TGCAGTGCTAGAAGCTCTGGGGAGAACACAGATACGCAGTATTTT

V: TRBV6-1
D: TRBD1
J: TRBJ1-5
size: -
CDR3: CASKGQGLGQPQHF
DNA: TGTGCCAGCAAGGGACAGGGGCTGGGTCAGCCCCAGCATTTT

V: TRBV19
D: -
J: TRBJ2-3
size: -
CDR3: CASSVGEGPDTQYF
DNA: TGTGCCAGTAGCGTAGGAGAGGGGCCAGATACGCAGTATTTT

V: TRBV7-9
D: TRBD1
J: TRBJ2-3
size: -
CDR3: CASSAPTGEAADTQYF
DNA: TGTGCCAGCAGCGCCCCGACAGGGGAGGCGGCAGATACGCAGTATTTT

V: TRBV7-9
D: TRBD1
J: TRBJ1-1
size: -
CDR3: CASSSYPNEQGKGEAFF
DNA: TGTGCCAGCAGCTCTTATCCTAACGAACAGGGGAAGGGTGAAGCTTTCTTT

V: TRBV14
D: -
J: TRBJ2-3
size: -
CDR3: CASSRGPSPPDTQYF
DNA: TGTGCCAGCAGCCGAGGGCCTAGCCCTCCAGATACGCAGTATTTT